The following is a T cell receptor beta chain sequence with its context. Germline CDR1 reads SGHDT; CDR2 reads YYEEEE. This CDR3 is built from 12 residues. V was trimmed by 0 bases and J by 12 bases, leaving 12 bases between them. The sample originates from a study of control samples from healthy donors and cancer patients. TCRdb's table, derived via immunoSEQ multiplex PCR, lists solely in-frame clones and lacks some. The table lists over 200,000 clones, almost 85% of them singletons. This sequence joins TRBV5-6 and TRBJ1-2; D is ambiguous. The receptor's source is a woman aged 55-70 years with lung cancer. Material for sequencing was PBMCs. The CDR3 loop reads CASSLEGRKNTF. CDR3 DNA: TGTGCCAGCAGCTTGGAAGGCAGGAAAAACACCTTC.